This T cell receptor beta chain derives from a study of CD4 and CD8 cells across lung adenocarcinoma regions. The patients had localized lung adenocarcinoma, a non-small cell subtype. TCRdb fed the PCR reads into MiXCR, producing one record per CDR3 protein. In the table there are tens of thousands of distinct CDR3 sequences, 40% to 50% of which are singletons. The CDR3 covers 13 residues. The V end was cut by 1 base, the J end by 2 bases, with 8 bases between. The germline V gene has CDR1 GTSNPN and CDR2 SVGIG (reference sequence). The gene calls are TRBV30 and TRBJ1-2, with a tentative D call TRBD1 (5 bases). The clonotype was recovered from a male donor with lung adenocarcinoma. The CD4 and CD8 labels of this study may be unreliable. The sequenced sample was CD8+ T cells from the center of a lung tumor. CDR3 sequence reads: CAWSGQLNYGYTF. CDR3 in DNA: TGTGCCTGGAGTGGACAGTTAAACTATGGCTACACCTTC.